The text below deals with one TCR beta chain. Some clones are missing from TCRdb's copy, which holds only in-frame ones; the method was immunoSEQ multiplex PCR. Of 150,000 to 200,000 clones listed, about 92% are singletons. This specimen belongs to a study of blood T cell repertoires in COVID-19. This clonotype was sampled from a woman in her sixties or seventies with COVID-19, enrolled during active disease. Sample: peripheral blood.

This CDR3 reads CASSSDRDFASNEKLFF. The CDR3 DNA reads as TGTGCCAGCAGTTCGGACAGGGATTTCGCTTCTAATGAAAAACTGTTTTTT. The V call is TRBV27, the J call TRBJ1-4, with TRBD1 matching 8 bases. This CDR3 comprises 17 residues. Losses at the gene ends were 4 bases for V and 3 bases for J; bases not matched to a gene: 10. CDR1 is MNHEY and CDR2 is SMNVEV in the germline V gene (reference sequence). The full variable domain, with the rest looked up from reference TRBV27 and TRBJ1-4, is EAQVTQNPRYLITVTGKKLTVTCSQNMNHEYMSWYRQDPGLGLRQIYYSMNVEVTDKGDVPEGYKVSRKEKRNFPLILESPSPNQTSLYFCASSSDRDFASNEKLFFGSGTQLSVL.